One sample yielded the 11 T cell receptor beta chains listed below, sequenced in a study of shared clonotypes between healthy human individuals. Assay used: immunoSEQ multiplex PCR; TCRdb lists only in-frame clones, some missing. The sample yields roughly 1 million clones, 75% to 80% seen once. The sequenced sample was memory CD4+ T cells from PBMCs. Specified subset: CD45RA-negative fraction. Source of these receptors: a man between 18 and 35 years old in good health. Some clones in this sample may be carry-over from other donors' samples.

J is TRBJ2-5 and V is TRBV7-3; possibly TRBD2 for D (6 bases). CDR3 length: 13 amino acids. The V and J ends lost 5 bases and 5 bases respectively, with 12 bases between them. Germline CDR1 and CDR2: SGHTA and FQGTGA. CDR3 nucleotide sequence: TGTGCCAGCAGCCCCCGGGGGTTGGAGACCCAGTACTTC. Translated: CASSPRGLETQYF.

This chain uses TRBV6-5 with TRBJ2-5; D may be TRBD1 or TRBD2 (5 bases each). Germline V gene lookup returns CDR1 MNHEY and CDR2 SVGAGI. Trimming shortened V by 0 bases and J by 10 bases, and 18 bases separated the two germline ends. This CDR3 has 15 amino acids. CDR3 coding DNA: TGTGCCAGCAGTTACTCAGTTGGGACGCGGTTGGGCCAGTACTTC. Protein product: CASSYSVGTRLGQYF.

The rearrangement joins TRBV6-1 to TRBJ1-4; D gene uncertain. This CDR3 contains 13 residues. Trimming cost V 2 bases and J 7 bases, with 8 bases left between them. Germline CDR1 is MNHNS and CDR2 is SASEGT. The CDR3 sequence is CASSEQLAEKLFF. DNA of the CDR3: TGTGCCAGCAGTGAACAGTTGGCTGAAAAACTGTTTTTT.

This sequence joins TRBV7-6 and TRBJ2-7, with 13 nucleotides matching TRBD2. In germline, CDR1 is SGHVS, CDR2 FNYEAQ. The CDR3 contains 15 residues. V shed 6 bases and J 7 bases; nucleotides not matched to a gene: 9. DNA for the CDR3: TGTGCCAGCAGTCCAGGACTAGCGGGAGTTACAGAGCAGTACTTC. The encoded protein is CASSPGLAGVTEQYF.

This clone was observed a handful of times. The same CDR3 also results from other DNA sequences found in this sample. The gene calls are TRBV28 and TRBJ1-1, with 9 nucleotides matching TRBD1. V shed 4 bases, J shed 5 bases, and the junction held 5 bases outside the gene matches. Germline lookup yields CDR1 MDHEN and CDR2 SYDVKM. CDR3 size: 14 residues. The CDR3 region has the DNA TGTGCCAGCAGTTGGGACAGGGAGGGAACTGAAGCTTTCTTT. The encoded protein is CASSWDREGTEAFF.

The J gene is TRBJ2-7, the V gene TRBV5-1; the match to TRBD1 covers 7 bases. V dropped 4 bases and J dropped 4; count of bases not matched to a gene: 14. Germline V lookup: CDR1 SGHRS, CDR2 YFSETQ. This CDR3 comprises 16 residues. Written as DNA, the CDR3 is TGCGCCAGCAGCAACGTTCCCGGGACAGTGGGGTACGAGCAGTACTTC. Encoded protein: CASSNVPGTVGYEQYF.

This clone appeared once. CDR3 sequence reads: CASSGSPQETQYF. The CDR3 DNA follows: TGTGCCAGTTCAGGCTCTCCACAAGAGACCCAGTACTTC. V usage is TRBV6-1 and J usage is TRBJ2-5; D not certain. Trimming shortened V by 9 bases and J by 2 bases, and 13 bases separated the two germline ends. From germline, CDR1 is MNHNS and CDR2 SASEGT. The length of the CDR3 is 13 residues.

The gene calls are TRBV21-1 and TRBJ1-4. TRBV21-1 is termed a pseudogene. The CDR3 length is 15 residues. CDR3 loop: CASSKDPSTNEKLFF. The DNA of the CDR3 is TGTGCCAGCAGCAAAGATCCCTCAACTAATGAAAAACTGTTTTTT.

The chain couples TRBV19 to TRBJ2-3; D possibly corresponds to TRBD2 (6 bases). Germline-derived CDR1 and CDR2 are LNHDA and SQIVND (reference sequence). There are 17 residues in the CDR3. Trimming pared 7 bases from V and 0 bases from J, leaving 20 bases between. The CDR3 loop is CASKGIRSGLSTDTQYF. The CDR3 DNA reads as TGTGCCAGTAAAGGGATCCGTAGCGGACTTAGCACAGATACGCAGTATTTT. Full variable domain (rest looked up from reference TRBV19 and TRBJ2-3): DGGITQSPKYLFRKEGQNVTLSCEQNLNHDAMYWYRQDPGQGLRLIYYSQIVNDFQKGDIAEGYSVSREKKESFPLTVTSAQKNPTAFYLCASKGIRSGLSTDTQYFGPGTRLTVL.

The rearrangement joins TRBV5-1 to TRBJ2-1, with D hard to call. CDR3 length equals 12 residues. Germline V gene sequence: CDR1 SGHRS, CDR2 YFSETQ. V was trimmed by 1 base and J by 5 bases, leaving 4 bases between them. The CDR3 sequence is CASSLHDNEQFF. The CDR3 nucleotides read TGCGCCAGCAGCTTGCATGACAATGAGCAGTTCTTC.

The sample holds one count of this clone. Relative to the germline gene, one junction end is altered; a read error may explain this. The sample carries other DNA sequences with the same CDR3. The V call is TRBV7-2, the J call TRBJ2-7; no firm D call. This CDR3 comprises 15 residues. Germline values: CDR1 SGHTA, CDR2 FQGNSA. CDR3 amino acids: CASRRNPLGSYEQYF. The CDR3 DNA follows: TGTGCCAGCAGACGAAACCCGTTGGGCTCCTACGAGCAGTACTTT.